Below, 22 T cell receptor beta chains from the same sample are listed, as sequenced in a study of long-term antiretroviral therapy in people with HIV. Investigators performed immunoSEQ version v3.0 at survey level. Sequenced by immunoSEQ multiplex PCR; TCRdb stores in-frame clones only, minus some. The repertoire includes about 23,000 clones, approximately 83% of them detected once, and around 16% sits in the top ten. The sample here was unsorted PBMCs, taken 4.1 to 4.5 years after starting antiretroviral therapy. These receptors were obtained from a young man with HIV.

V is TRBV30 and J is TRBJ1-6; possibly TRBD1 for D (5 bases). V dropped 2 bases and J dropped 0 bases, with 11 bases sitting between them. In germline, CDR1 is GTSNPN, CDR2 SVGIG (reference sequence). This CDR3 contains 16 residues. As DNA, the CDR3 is TGTGCCTGGAGTCTCGCAGGGTTCTCCTATAATTCACCCCTCCACTTT. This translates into CAWSLAGFSYNSPLHF.

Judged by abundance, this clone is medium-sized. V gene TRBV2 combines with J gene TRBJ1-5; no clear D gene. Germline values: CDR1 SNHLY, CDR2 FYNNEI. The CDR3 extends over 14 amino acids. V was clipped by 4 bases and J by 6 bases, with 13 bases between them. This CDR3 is CASSAGWGGQPQHF. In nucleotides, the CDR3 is TGTGCCAGCAGTGCCGGATGGGGAGGTCAGCCCCAGCATTTT.

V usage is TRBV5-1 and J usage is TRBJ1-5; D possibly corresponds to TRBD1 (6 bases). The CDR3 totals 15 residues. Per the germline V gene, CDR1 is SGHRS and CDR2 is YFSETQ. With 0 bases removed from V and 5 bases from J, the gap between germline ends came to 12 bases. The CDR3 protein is CASSLVGGADQPQHF. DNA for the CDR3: TGCGCCAGCAGCTTGGTTGGGGGGGCCGATCAGCCCCAGCATTTT.

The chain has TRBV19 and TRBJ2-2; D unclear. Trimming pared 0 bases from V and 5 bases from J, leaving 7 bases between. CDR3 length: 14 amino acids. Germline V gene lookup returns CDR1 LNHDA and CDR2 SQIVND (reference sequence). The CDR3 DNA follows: TGTGCCAGTAGTATAGATTCCTGGACCGGGGAGCTGTTTTTT. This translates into CASSIDSWTGELFF.

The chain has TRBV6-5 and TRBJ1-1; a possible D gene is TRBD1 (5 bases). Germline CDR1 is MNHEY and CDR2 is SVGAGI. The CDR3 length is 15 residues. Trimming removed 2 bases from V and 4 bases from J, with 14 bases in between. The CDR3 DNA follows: TGTGCCAGCAGTTACATACCAAATGGGGGCACTGAAGCTTTCTTT. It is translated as CASSYIPNGGTEAFF.

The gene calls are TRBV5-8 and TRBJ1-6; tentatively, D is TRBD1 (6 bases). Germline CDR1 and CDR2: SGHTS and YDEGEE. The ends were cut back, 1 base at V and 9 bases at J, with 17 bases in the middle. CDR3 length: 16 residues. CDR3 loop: CASSLRGRGTGSPLHF. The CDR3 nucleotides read TGTGCCAGCAGCTTGAGGGGCAGGGGAACGGGTTCACCCCTCCACTTT.

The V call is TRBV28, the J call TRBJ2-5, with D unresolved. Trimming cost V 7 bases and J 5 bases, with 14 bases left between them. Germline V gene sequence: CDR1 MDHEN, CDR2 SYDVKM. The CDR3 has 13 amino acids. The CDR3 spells CASNGRFGETQYF. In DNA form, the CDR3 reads TGTGCCAGCAATGGCCGGTTTGGGGAGACCCAGTACTTC. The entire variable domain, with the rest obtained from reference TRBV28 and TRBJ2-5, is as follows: DVKVTQSSRYLVKRTGEKVFLECVQDMDHENMFWYRQDPGLGLRLIYFSYDVKMKEKGDIPEGYSVSREKKERFSLILESASTNQTSMYLCASNGRFGETQYFGPGTRLLVL.

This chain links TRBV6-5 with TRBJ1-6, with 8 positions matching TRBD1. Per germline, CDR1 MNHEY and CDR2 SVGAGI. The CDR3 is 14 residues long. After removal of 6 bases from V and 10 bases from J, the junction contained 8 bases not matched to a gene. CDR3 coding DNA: TGTGCCAGCAGGGAGTTGGACAGGGACTCACCCCTCCACTTT. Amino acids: CASRELDRDSPLHF.

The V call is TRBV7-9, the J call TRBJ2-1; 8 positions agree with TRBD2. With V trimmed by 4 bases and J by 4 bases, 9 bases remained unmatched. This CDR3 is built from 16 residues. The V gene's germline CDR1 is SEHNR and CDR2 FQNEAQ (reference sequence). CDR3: CASSSPRKRGYNEQFF. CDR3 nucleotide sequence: TGTGCCAGCAGCTCCCCCCGGAAGCGGGGGTACAATGAGCAGTTCTTC.

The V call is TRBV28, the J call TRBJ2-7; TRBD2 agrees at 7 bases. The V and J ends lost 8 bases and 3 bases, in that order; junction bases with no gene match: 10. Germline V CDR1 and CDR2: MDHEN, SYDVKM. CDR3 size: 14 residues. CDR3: CASLFTGGRYEQYF. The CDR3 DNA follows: TGTGCCAGCCTCTTCACGGGGGGTCGCTACGAGCAGTACTTC.

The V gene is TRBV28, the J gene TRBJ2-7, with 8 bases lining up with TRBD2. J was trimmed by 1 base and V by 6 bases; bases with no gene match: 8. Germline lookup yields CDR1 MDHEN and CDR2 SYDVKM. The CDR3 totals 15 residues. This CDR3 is CASSPAGGASYEQYF. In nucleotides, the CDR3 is TGTGCCAGCAGCCCGGCCGGGGGGGCTTCCTACGAGCAGTACTTC.

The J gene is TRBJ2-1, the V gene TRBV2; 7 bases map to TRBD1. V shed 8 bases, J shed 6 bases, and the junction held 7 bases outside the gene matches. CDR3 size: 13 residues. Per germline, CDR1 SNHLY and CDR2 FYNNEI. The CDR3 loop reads CASGLRDSNEQFF. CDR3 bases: TGTGCCAGCGGCCTACGGGACAGCAATGAGCAGTTCTTC.

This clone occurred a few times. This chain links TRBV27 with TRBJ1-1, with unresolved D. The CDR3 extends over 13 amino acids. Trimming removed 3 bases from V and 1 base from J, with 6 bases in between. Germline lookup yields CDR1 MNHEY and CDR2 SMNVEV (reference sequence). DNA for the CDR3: TGTGCCAGCAGTTTCCCCGGGAACACTGAAGCTTTCTTT. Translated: CASSFPGNTEAFF.

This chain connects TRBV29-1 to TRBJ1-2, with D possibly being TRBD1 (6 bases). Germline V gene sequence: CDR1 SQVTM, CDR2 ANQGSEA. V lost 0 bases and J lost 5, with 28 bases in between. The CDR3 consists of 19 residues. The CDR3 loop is CSVEDNVARGQWGGYGYTF. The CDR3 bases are TGCAGCGTTGAAGACAACGTAGCTCGGGGGCAATGGGGTGGGTATGGCTACACCTTC.

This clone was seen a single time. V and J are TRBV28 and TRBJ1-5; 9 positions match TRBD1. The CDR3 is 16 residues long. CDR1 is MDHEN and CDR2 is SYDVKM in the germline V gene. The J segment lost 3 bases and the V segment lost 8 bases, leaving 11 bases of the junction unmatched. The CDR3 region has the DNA TGTGCCAGCCGGGACAGGGCCCGTGGGCTCAATCAGCCCCAGCATTTT. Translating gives CASRDRARGLNQPQHF.

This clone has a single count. CDR3 nucleotides: TGTGCCAGCTCGCCGGGACAGGGGGCGATTCAGCCCCAGCATTTT. Translating it yields CASSPGQGAIQPQHF. The chain recombines TRBV18 with TRBJ1-5, with 12 bases lining up with TRBD1. Germline assignment: CDR1 KGHSH and CDR2 LQKENI. Losses at the gene ends were 6 bases for V and 6 bases for J; bases not matched to a gene: 6. This CDR3 region has 15 residues.

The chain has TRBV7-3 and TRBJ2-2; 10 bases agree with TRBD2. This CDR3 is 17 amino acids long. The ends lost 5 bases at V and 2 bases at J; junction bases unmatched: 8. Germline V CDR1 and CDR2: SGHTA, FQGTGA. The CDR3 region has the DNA TGTGCCAGCAGCCCCTGGCTAGCGGGAGCTAACACCGGGGAGCTGTTTTTT. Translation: CASSPWLAGANTGELFF.

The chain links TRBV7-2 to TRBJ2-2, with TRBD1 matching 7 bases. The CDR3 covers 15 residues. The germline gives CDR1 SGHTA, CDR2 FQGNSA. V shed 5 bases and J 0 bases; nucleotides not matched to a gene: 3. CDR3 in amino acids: CASSLGQTNTGELFF. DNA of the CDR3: TGTGCCAGCAGCCTGGGACAGACGAACACCGGGGAGCTGTTTTTT.

The CDR3 loop is CASSEYRAPNQPQHF. The CDR3 DNA is TGTGCCAGCAGTGAATACCGGGCCCCGAATCAGCCCCAGCATTTT. The V gene is TRBV6-1, the J gene TRBJ1-5; D remains ambiguous. Germline loops: CDR1 MNHNS, CDR2 SASEGT. Trimming stripped 2 bases from V and 4 bases from J, with 12 bases between. The CDR3 consists of 15 residues.

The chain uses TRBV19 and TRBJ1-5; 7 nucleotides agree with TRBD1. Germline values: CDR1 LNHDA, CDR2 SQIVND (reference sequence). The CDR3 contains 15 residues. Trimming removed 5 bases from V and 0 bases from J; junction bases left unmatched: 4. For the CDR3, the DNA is TGTGCCAGTAGTGCCAGACAGGGTAGCAATCAGCCCCAGCATTTT. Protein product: CASSARQGSNQPQHF.

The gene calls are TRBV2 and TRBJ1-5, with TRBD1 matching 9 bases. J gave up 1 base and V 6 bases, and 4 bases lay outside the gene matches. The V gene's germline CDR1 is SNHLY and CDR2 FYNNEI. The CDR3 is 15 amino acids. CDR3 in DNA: TGTGCCAGCAGCGGGACAGGGATAAGCAATCAGCCCCAGCATTTT. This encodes CASSGTGISNQPQHF.

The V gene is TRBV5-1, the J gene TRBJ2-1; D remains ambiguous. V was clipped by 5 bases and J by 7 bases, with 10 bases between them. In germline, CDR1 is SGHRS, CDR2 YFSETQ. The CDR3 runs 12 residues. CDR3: CASSHSLNEQFF. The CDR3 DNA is TGCGCCAGCAGTCACTCCCTTAATGAGCAGTTCTTC.